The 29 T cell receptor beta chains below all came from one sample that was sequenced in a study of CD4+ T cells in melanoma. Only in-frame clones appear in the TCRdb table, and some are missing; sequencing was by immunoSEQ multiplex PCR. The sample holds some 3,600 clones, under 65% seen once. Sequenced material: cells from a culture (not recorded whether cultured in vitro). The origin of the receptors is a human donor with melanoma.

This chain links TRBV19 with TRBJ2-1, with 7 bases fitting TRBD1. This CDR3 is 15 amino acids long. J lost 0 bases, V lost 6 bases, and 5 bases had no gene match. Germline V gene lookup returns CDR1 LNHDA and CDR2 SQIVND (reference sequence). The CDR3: CASRRRDSSYNEQFF. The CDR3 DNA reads TGTGCCAGTAGAAGAAGGGACAGCTCCTACAATGAGCAGTTCTTC.

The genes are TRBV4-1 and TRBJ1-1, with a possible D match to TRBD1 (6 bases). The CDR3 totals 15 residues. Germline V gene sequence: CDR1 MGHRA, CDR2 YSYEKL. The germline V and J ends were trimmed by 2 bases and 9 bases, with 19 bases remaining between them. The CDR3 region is CASSQTQGLGDKAFF. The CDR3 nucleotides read TGCGCCAGCAGCCAAACACAGGGTCTGGGCGATAAAGCTTTCTTT.

Here the CDR3 reads CASSWGGSGVPSYEQYF. The CDR3 DNA is TGCGCCAGCAGCTGGGGGGGCTCAGGGGTCCCAAGCTACGAGCAGTACTTC. The chain links TRBV5-1 to TRBJ2-7, with D perhaps matching TRBD2 (7 bases). This CDR3 spans 17 amino acids. Trimming removed 3 bases from V and 3 bases from J, with 22 bases in between. The germline CDR1 and CDR2 sequences are SGHRS and YFSETQ.

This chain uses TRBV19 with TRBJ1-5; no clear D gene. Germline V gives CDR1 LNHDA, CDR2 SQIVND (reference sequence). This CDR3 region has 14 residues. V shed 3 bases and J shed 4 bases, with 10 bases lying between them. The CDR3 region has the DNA TGTGCCAGTAGTATTGGGCCTCCAAATCAGCCCCAGCATTTT. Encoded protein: CASSIGPPNQPQHF.

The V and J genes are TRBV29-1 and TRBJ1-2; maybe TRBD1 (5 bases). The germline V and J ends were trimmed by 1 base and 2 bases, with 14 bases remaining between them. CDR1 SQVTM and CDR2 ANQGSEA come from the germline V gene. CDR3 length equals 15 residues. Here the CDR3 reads CSVEGGTDRNYGYTF. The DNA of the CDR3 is TGCAGCGTTGAAGGCGGGACCGACAGAAACTATGGCTACACCTTC.

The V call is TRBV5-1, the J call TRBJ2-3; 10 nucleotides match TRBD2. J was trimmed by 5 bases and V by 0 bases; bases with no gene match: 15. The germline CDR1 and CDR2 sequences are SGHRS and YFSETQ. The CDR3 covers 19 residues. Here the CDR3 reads CASSLVGTQRGGGGDTQYF. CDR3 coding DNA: TGCGCCAGCAGCTTGGTGGGGACTCAGCGGGGGGGCGGAGGAGATACGCAGTATTTT. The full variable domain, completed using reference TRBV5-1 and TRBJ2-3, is KAGVTQTPRYLIKTRGQQVTLSCSPISGHRSVSWYQQTPGQGLQFLFEYFSETQRNKGNFPGRFSGRQFSNSRSEMNVSTLELGDSALYLCASSLVGTQRGGGGDTQYFGPGTRLTVL.

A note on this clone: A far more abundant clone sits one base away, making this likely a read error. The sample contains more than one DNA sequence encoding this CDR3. CDR3 amino acids: CASSEGRGAGANVLTF. CDR3 coding DNA: TGCGCCAGCAGCGAGGGCCGAGGGGCTGGGGCCAACGTCCTGACTTTC. The V gene is TRBV5-1, the J gene TRBJ2-6, with D perhaps TRBD1 or TRBD2 (5 bases each). CDR3 length equals 16 residues. Trimming cost V 4 bases and J 2 bases, with 13 bases left between them. CDR1 SGHRS and CDR2 YFSETQ come from the germline V gene.

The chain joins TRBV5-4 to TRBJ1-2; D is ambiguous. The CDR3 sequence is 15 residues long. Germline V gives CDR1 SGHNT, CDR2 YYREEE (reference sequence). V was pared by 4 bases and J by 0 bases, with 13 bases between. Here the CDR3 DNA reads TGTGCCAGCAGCCTATCGGCCCTAGCTAACTATGGCTACACCTTC. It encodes CASSLSALANYGYTF.

Here the CDR3 DNA reads TGTGCCAGCAGTCTAGGGGTGAACACTGAAGCTTTCTTT. Its translation: CASSLGVNTEAFF. The rearrangement uses TRBV6-5 and TRBJ1-1, with D perhaps matching TRBD1 (5 bases). The V end lost 5 bases, the J end lost 0 bases, and 7 bases lay between the germline ends. This CDR3 is 13 amino acids long. CDR1 and CDR2 (germline): MNHEY, SVGAGI.

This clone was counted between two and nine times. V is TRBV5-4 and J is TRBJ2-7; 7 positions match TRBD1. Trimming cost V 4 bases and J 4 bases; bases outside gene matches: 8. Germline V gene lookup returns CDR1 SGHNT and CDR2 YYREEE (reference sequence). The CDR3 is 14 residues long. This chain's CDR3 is CASSEQGIWYEQYF. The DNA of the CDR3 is TGTGCCAGCAGCGAACAGGGGATATGGTACGAGCAGTACTTC. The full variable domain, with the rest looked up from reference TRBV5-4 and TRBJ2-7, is ETGVTQSPTHLIKTRGQQVTLRCSSQSGHNTVSWYQQALGQGPQFIFQYYREEENGRGNFPPRFSGLQFPNYSSELNVNALELDDSALYLCASSEQGIWYEQYFGPGTRLTVT.

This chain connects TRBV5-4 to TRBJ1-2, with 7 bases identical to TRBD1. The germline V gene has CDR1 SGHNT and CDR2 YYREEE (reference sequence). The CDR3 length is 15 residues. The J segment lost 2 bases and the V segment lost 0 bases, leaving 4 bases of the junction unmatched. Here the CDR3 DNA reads TGTGCCAGCAGCTTGGCCTGGGACAGCAACTATGGCTACACCTTC. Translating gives CASSLAWDSNYGYTF.

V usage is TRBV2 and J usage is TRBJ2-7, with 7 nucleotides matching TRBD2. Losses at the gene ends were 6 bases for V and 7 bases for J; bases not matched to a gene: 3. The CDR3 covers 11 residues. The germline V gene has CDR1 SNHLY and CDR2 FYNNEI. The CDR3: CASRGGWEQYF. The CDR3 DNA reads TGTGCCAGCAGGGGGGGGTGGGAGCAGTACTTC.

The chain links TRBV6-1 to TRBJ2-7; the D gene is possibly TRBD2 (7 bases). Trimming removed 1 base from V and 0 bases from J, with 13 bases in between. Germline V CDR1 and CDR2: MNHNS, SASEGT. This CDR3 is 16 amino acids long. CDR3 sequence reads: CASSEGRGGPSYEQYF. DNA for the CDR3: TGTGCCAGCAGTGAAGGTAGGGGGGGGCCCTCCTACGAGCAGTACTTC.

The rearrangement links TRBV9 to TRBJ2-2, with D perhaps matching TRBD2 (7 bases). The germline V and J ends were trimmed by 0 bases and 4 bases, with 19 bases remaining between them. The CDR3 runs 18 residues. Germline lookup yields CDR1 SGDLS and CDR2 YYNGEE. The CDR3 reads CASSVEVVGGARTGELFF. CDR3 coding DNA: TGTGCCAGCAGCGTAGAGGTGGTGGGGGGGGCTCGCACCGGGGAGCTGTTTTTT.

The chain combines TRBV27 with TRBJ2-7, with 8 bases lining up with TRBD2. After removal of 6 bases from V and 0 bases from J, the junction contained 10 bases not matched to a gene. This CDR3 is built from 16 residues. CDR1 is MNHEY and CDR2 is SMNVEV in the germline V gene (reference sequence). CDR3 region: CASSQVAGYISYEQYF. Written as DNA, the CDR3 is TGTGCCAGCAGCCAGGTAGCGGGGTACATCTCCTACGAGCAGTACTTC.

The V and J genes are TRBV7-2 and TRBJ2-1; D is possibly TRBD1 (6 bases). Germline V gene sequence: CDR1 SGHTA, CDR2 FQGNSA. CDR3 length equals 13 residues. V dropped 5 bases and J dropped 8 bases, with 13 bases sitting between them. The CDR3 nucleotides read TGTGCCAGCAGCCTTGGACAGTTCTATGAGCAGTTCTTC. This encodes CASSLGQFYEQFF. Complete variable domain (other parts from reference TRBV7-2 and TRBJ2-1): GAGVSQSPSNKVTEKGKDVELRCDPISGHTALYWYRQSLGQGLEFLIYFQGNSAPDKSGLPSDRFSAERTGGSVSTLTIQRTQQEDSAVYLCASSLGQFYEQFFGPGTRLTVL.

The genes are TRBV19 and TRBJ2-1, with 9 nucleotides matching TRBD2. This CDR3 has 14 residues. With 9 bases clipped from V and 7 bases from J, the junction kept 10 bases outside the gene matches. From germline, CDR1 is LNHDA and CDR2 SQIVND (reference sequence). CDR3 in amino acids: CASSLRGGWNEQFF. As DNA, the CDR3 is TGTGCCAGCTCCCTGCGGGGGGGATGGAATGAGCAGTTCTTC. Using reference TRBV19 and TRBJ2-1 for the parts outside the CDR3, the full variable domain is DGGITQSPKYLFRKEGQNVTLSCEQNLNHDAMYWYRQDPGQGLRLIYYSQIVNDFQKGDIAEGYSVSREKKESFPLTVTSAQKNPTAFYLCASSLRGGWNEQFFGPGTRLTVL.

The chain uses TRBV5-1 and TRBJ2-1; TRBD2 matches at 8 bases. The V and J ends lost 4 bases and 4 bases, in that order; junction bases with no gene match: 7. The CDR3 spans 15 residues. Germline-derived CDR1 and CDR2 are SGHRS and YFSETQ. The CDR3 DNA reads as TGCGCCAGCAGCCCGGGGGGGACGCAATACAATGAGCAGTTCTTC. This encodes CASSPGGTQYNEQFF. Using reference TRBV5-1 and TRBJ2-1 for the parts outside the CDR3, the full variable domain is KAGVTQTPRYLIKTRGQQVTLSCSPISGHRSVSWYQQTPGQGLQFLFEYFSETQRNKGNFPGRFSGRQFSNSRSEMNVSTLELGDSALYLCASSPGGTQYNEQFFGPGTRLTVL.

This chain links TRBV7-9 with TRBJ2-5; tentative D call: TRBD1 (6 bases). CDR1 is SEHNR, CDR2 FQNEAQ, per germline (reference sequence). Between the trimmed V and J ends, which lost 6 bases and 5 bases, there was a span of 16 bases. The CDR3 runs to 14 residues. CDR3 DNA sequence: TGTGCCAGCAGTACAGGGATTAGTAGGGAGACCCAGTACTTC. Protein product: CASSTGISRETQYF.

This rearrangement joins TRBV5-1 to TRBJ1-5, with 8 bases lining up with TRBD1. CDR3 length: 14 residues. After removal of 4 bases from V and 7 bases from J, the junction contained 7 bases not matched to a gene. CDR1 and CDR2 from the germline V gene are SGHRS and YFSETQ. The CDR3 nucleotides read TGCGCCAGCAGCCAAGGACAGGGAGGACAGCCCCAGCATTTT. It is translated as CASSQGQGGQPQHF.

The CDR3 coding sequence is TGCGCCAGCAGCCAATACCCAAGCGCGGGCCCCACAGATACGCAGTATTTT. It is translated as CASSQYPSAGPTDTQYF. The rearrangement joins TRBV4-1 to TRBJ2-3; possibly TRBD2 for D (5 bases). CDR3 size: 17 residues. From germline, CDR1 is MGHRA and CDR2 YSYEKL. Trimming shortened V by 2 bases and J by 2 bases, and 17 bases separated the two germline ends.

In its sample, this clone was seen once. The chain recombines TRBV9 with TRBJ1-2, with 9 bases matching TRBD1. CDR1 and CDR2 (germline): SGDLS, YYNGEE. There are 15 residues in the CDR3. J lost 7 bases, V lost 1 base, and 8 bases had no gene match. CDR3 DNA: TGTGCCAGCAGCGTATGGGACAGGGCGATTAGTGGCTACACCTTC. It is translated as CASSVWDRAISGYTF.

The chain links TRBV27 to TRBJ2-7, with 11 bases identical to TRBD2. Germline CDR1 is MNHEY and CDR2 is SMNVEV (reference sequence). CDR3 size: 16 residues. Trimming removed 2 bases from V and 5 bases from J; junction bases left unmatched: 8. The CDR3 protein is CASSLRTSGPLDEQYF. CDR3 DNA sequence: TGTGCCAGCAGTTTAAGGACTAGCGGGCCTCTGGACGAGCAGTACTTC.

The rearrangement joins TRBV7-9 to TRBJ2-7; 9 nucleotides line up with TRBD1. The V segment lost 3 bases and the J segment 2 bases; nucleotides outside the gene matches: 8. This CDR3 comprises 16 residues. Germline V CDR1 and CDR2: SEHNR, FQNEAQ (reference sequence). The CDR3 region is CASSFGGTGQTYEQYF. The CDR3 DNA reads TGTGCCAGCAGCTTTGGAGGGACAGGGCAGACCTACGAGCAGTACTTC.

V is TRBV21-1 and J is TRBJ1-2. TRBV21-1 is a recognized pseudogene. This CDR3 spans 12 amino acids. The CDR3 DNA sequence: TGTGCCAGCCCCCTTCGGGGCTATGGCTACACCTTC. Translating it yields CASPLRGYGYTF.

Written as DNA, the CDR3 is TGTGCCAGCAGCCAGGACAGGGGGAGAACTGAAGCTTTCTTT. This sequence encodes CASSQDRGRTEAFF. The gene calls are TRBV14 and TRBJ1-1, with TRBD1 matching over 10 bases. CDR1 is SGHDN and CDR2 is FVKESK in the germline V gene. The CDR3 runs to 14 residues. Trimming took 3 bases from V and 5 from J; bases not matched to a gene: 3.

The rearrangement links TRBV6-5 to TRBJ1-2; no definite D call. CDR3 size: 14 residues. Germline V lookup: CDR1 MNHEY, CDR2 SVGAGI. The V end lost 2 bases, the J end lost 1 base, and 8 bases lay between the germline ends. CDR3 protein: CASSYGRSNYGYTF. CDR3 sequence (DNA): TGTGCCAGCAGTTACGGCAGAAGTAACTATGGCTACACCTTC.

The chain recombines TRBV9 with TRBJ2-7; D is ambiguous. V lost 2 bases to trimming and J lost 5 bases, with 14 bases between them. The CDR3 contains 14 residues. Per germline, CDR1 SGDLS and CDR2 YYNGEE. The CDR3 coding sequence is TGTGCCAGCAGCGTGGGATGGGTGTTCGACGAGCAGTACTTC. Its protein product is CASSVGWVFDEQYF.

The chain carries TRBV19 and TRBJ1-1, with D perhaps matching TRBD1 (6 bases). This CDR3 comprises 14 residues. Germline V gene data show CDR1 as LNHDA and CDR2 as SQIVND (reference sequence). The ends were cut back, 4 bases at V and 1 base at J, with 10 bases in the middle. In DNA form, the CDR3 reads TGTGCCAGTAGTAATCTGGACAGGAACACTGAAGCTTTCTTT. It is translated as CASSNLDRNTEAFF.